Listed below are T cell receptor beta chains from one sample, sequenced in a study of T cells in Graves' hyperthyroidism and ophthalmopathy. MiXCR, run by TCRdb on the multiplex PCR reads, gives a single entry per CDR3 protein. The sample has more than 500,000 distinct CDR3 sequences, around 15% seen once; the top ten hold over 11%. The material sequenced was blood. All receptors come from a middle-aged woman with Graves' hyperthyroidism. The CDR3 runs from the conserved cysteine through the conserved F or W. The order of the fields is V gene, D gene, J gene, clone size, CDR3 protein, CDR3 DNA. The D gene is left open where the match is weak. Rows may omit the clone size; those that give it use once, few, many or a size class.

TRBV29-1	TRBD1	TRBJ1-4	many	CSVTGTGGEKLFF	TGCAGCGTGACCGGGACAGGGGGCGAAAAACTGTTTTTT
TRBV24-1	-	TRBJ2-1	few	CATSDSVGRPFGEQFF	TGTGCCACCAGTGATTCGGTGGGACGTCCGTTCGGTGAGCAGTTCTTC
TRBV14	TRBD1	TRBJ1-2	few	CASSQGQSRNYGYTF	TGTGCCAGCAGCCAGGGACAGTCGAGGAACTATGGCTACACCTTC
TRBV6-1	-	TRBJ1-2	few	CASRQTEVYGYTF	TGTGCCAGCCGACAGACAGAGGTCTATGGCTACACCTTC
TRBV25-1	-	TRBJ2-2	many	CASSEYTRPAGELFF	TGTGCCAGCAGTGAATATACCCGGCCGGCCGGGGAGCTGTTTTTT
TRBV9	-	TRBJ2-5	-	CASSVGSGGETQYF	TGTGCCAGCAGCGTAGGATCAGGGGGGGAGACCCAGTACTTC
TRBV25-1	TRBD2	TRBJ2-2	few	CASSGYLLAGTNTGELFF	TGTGCCAGCAGTGGATACTTACTAGCGGGAACAAACACCGGGGAGCTGTTTTTT
TRBV7-9	-	TRBJ2-3	few	CASSTPWGGGGTDTQYF	TGTGCCAGCAGCACCCCATGGGGGGGCGGTGGCACAGATACGCAGTATTTT
TRBV6-1	TRBD2	TRBJ2-4	many	CASRGGLGTSGRHGAKNIQYF	TGTGCCAGCAGGGGGGGATTAGGGACTAGCGGGAGGCACGGGGCCAAAAACATTCAGTACTTC
TRBV15	-	TRBJ2-7	few	CATSGFIEDEQYF	TGTGCCACCAGTGGTTTTATCGAGGACGAGCAGTACTTC
TRBV7-9	-	TRBJ2-1	few	CASTGLSSYNEQFF	TGTGCCAGCACCGGGCTGAGCTCCTACAATGAGCAGTTCTTC
TRBV2	-	TRBJ2-3	many	CASSVSRNTDTQYF	TGTGCCAGCAGTGTGTCCAGAAACACAGATACGCAGTATTTT
TRBV19	TRBD1	TRBJ1-6	few	CASSILTGQGDSPLHF	TGTGCCAGTAGTATTCTGACGGGACAGGGGGATTCACCCCTCCACTTT